The T cell receptor beta chain under discussion was sequenced for a study of early T cells in non-severe SARS-CoV-2 infection. This clonotype was counted at least ten times. From the 5' RACE reads, TCRdb called clonotypes with MiXCR, one entry per CDR3 protein. This sample has about 70,000 distinct CDR3 sequences, with roughly 15% found just once. Deletions cut 3 bases from V and 7 bases from J, with 16 bases between. Germline V gives CDR1 SNHLY, CDR2 FYNNEI. CDR3 length equals 16 residues. The J gene is TRBJ1-6, the V gene TRBV2, with D possibly being TRBD1 (6 bases). The sample was whole blood, taken at baseline. This receptor was obtained from an adult who was a healthcare worker with PCR-confirmed SARS-CoV-2 infection or an uninfected control (not recorded which). The chain's CDR3 is CASSDGSGDWNSPLHF. CDR3 bases: TGTGCCAGCAGTGACGGATCAGGGGATTGGAATTCACCCCTCCACTTT.